The 18 T cell receptor beta chains below come from one sample, sequenced in a study of blood T cell repertoires in COVID-19. The assay was immunoSEQ multiplex PCR, and TCRdb's table has in-frame clones only and misses some. Here the sample spans approximately 280,000 clones, roughly 89% being singletons. Sequences were obtained from peripheral blood. The receptor set was obtained from a man between 40 and 49 years old with acute or convalescent COVID-19.

This clone showed up just once. The V gene is TRBV15, the J gene TRBJ1-6; D is ambiguous. The germline V gene encodes CDR1 LNHNV and CDR2 YYDKDF (reference sequence). Trimming cost V 0 bases and J 9 bases, with 12 bases left between them. The CDR3 has 15 residues. The CDR3 bases are TGTGCCACCAGCAGAGATCTGGCAGGAGGTTCACCCCTCCACTTT. This sequence encodes CATSRDLAGGSPLHF.

The chain combines TRBV9 with TRBJ1-3; D is undetermined. The CDR3 loop spans 15 amino acids. V shed 0 bases and J shed 1 base, with 8 bases lying between them. Germline CDR1 reads SGDLS; CDR2 reads YYNGEE. The CDR3 spells CASSVESGSGNTIYF. The CDR3 DNA is TGTGCCAGCAGCGTAGAAAGCGGGTCTGGAAACACCATATATTTT.

The rearrangement links TRBV2 to TRBJ1-5; D gene uncertain. Trimming pared 5 bases from V and 6 bases from J, leaving 14 bases between. Germline CDR1 reads SNHLY; CDR2 reads FYNNEI. The CDR3 contains 14 residues. This CDR3 reads CASSPDGLSQPQHF. In nucleotides, the CDR3 is TGTGCCAGCAGTCCCGACGGGTTGAGTCAGCCCCAGCATTTT. The full variable domain, its missing parts supplied by reference TRBV2 and TRBJ1-5, is EPEVTQTPSHQVTQMGQEVILRCVPISNHLYFYWYRQILGQKVEFLVSFYNNEISEKSEIFDDQFSVERPDGSNFTLKIRSTKLEDSAMYFCASSPDGLSQPQHFGDGTRLSIL.

The chain links TRBV5-4 to TRBJ1-1; 7 bases are shared with TRBD1. The CDR3 spans 15 residues. Germline assignment: CDR1 SGHNT and CDR2 YYREEE (reference sequence). Losses at the gene ends were 7 bases for V and 1 base for J; bases not matched to a gene: 10. CDR3 sequence reads: CASWDRGGKNTEAFF. The DNA for the CDR3 is TGTGCCAGCTGGGACAGAGGGGGTAAGAACACTGAAGCTTTCTTT.

V usage is TRBV7-6 and J usage is TRBJ2-3; no reliable D call. V lost 3 bases and J lost 5, with 6 bases in between. From germline, CDR1 is SGHVS and CDR2 FNYEAQ. The CDR3 totals 12 residues. CDR3: CASSFPRDTQYF. DNA for the CDR3: TGTGCCAGCAGCTTCCCTAGAGATACGCAGTATTTT.

This chain links TRBV27 with TRBJ2-1, with D unclear. V was cut by 8 bases and J by 5 bases, with 13 bases left in between. The CDR3 consists of 13 residues. Germline V lookup: CDR1 MNHEY, CDR2 SMNVEV (reference sequence). The CDR3 loop is CASSLGSDNEQFF. CDR3 sequence (DNA): TGTGCCAGCTCCTTGGGCAGTGACAATGAGCAGTTCTTC.

The V call is TRBV5-1, the J call TRBJ1-1; D remains ambiguous. Trimming left V 0 bases short and J 3 bases short, with 9 bases between. The CDR3 contains 14 residues. Germline V gene sequence: CDR1 SGHRS, CDR2 YFSETQ. The CDR3 bases are TGCGCCAGCAGCTTGGGGGCTTGGGACACTGAAGCTTTCTTT. Residues: CASSLGAWDTEAFF.

In its sample, this clone was seen once. J is TRBJ1-4 and V is TRBV6-5; 7 bases line up with TRBD1. J was trimmed by 7 bases and V by 6 bases; bases with no gene match: 5. The germline gives CDR1 MNHEY, CDR2 SVGAGI. The CDR3 loop spans 13 amino acids. The CDR3 sequence: CASRGQEGEKLFF. In nucleotides, the CDR3 is TGTGCCAGCAGAGGACAGGAGGGTGAAAAACTGTTTTTT.

This chain joins TRBV10-2 and TRBJ2-1; 15 bases agree with TRBD2. This CDR3 has 15 amino acids. V dropped 4 bases and J dropped 9; count of bases not matched to a gene: 4. The germline V gene has CDR1 WSHSY and CDR2 SAAADI. The CDR3 reads CASSGTSGGVFEQFF. The CDR3 DNA is TGCGCCAGCAGTGGGACTAGCGGGGGGGTATTTGAGCAGTTCTTC.

This chain joins TRBV24-1 and TRBJ1-5; 12 nucleotides match TRBD1. V shed 9 bases and J 4 bases; nucleotides not matched to a gene: 15. The CDR3 extends over 18 amino acids. CDR1 KGHDR and CDR2 SFDVKD come from the germline V gene. The CDR3, as DNA: TGTGCCACCGTCCAACGGGACAGGGGGCAGGACTTGAATCAGCCCCAGCATTTT. It codes for CATVQRDRGQDLNQPQHF.

This clone came up once. The chain is built from TRBV7-2 and TRBJ2-7; unclear D gene. Germline-derived CDR1 and CDR2 are SGHTA and FQGNSA. The CDR3 is made up of 13 amino acids. V lost 3 bases to trimming and J lost 7 bases, with 13 bases between them. The DNA for the CDR3 is TGTGCCAGCAGCTTGATCAACAGAAGGGAGCAGTACTTC. This codes for CASSLINRREQYF.

The gene calls are TRBV24-1 and TRBJ1-6; 7 bases map to TRBD1. V was clipped by 1 base and J by 4 bases; unmatched bases: 9. CDR1 is KGHDR, CDR2 SFDVKD, per germline. This CDR3 is built from 18 residues. The CDR3 protein is CATSDFPGTETYNSPLHF. The CDR3 coding sequence is TGTGCCACCAGTGATTTCCCCGGGACAGAGACTTATAATTCACCCCTCCACTTT.

The chain has TRBV12-5 and TRBJ2-3; a weak D match, TRBD1 (5 bases). Trimming shortened V by 6 bases and J by 0 bases, and 10 bases separated the two germline ends. The CDR3 loop spans 14 amino acids. Germline-derived CDR1 and CDR2 are LGHNT and FRNRAP. The CDR3 region is CASGRSGSTDTQYF. Written as DNA, the CDR3 is TGTGCTAGTGGCCGATCAGGGAGCACAGATACGCAGTATTTT.

This clone was picked up one time. V usage is TRBV11-2 and J usage is TRBJ1-4, with D possibly being TRBD1 (6 bases). V was trimmed by 1 base and J by 10 bases, leaving 13 bases between them. CDR1 is SGHAT and CDR2 is FQNNGV in the germline V gene. The CDR3 loop spans 14 amino acids. The CDR3: CASSLGLGQRKLFF. The CDR3 nucleotides are TGTGCCAGCAGCTTAGGCCTGGGACAACGAAAACTGTTTTTT.

This clone was counted once. The rearrangement joins TRBV7-8 to TRBJ2-4; D might be TRBD1 (5 bases). CDR3 length: 12 residues. Trimming took 5 bases from V and 6 from J, leaving 8 bases between them. Germline loops: CDR1 SGHVS, CDR2 FQNEAQ. The CDR3 spells CASSPTANIQYF. For the CDR3, the DNA is TGTGCCAGCAGCCCGACAGCAAACATTCAGTACTTC.

The rearrangement joins TRBV5-1 to TRBJ2-2; weak D call: TRBD2 (6 bases). CDR1 is SGHRS and CDR2 is YFSETQ in the germline V gene. CDR3 size: 15 residues. The V gene lost 3 bases and the J gene lost 3 bases, with 12 bases spanning the gap. The CDR3 DNA sequence: TGCGCCAGCAGCTCCGGGACTCCATACACCGGGGAGCTGTTTTTT. It codes for CASSSGTPYTGELFF.

The rearrangement joins TRBV20-1 to TRBJ1-2; weak D call: TRBD1 (6 bases). Germline V gene sequence: CDR1 DFQATT, CDR2 SNEGSKA (reference sequence). V was clipped by 4 bases and J by 9 bases, with 12 bases between them. The CDR3 has 11 amino acids. CDR3 DNA sequence: TGCAGTGCTAACAGGGCGCTACGCTACACCTTC. Amino acids: CSANRALRYTF.

The chain has TRBV6-1 and TRBJ1-6; no firm D call. This CDR3 comprises 13 residues. With 1 base removed from V and 8 bases from J, the gap between germline ends came to 6 bases. The germline CDR1 and CDR2 sequences are MNHNS and SASEGT. CDR3 in DNA: TGTGCCAGCAGTGAAGAATTCTATTCACCCCTCCACTTT. This sequence encodes CASSEEFYSPLHF.